This T cell receptor (beta chain) was profiled in a study of blood T cell repertoires in COVID-19. Looking at the study overall: The origin of the acute and convalescent COVID-19 samples was the United States, Italy and Spain. Nucleic acid was either cDNA or gDNA, and it came from T cells, B-cell-depleted T cells, or PBMCs.

Study processing details: Nucleated cell number was recorded as an estimate derived from reference gene primer amplification. The repertoire was sequenced with immunoSEQ multiplex PCR; TCRdb's copy has only in-frame clones and lacks some. The D gene and trimming were derived from the DNA, and the V and J assignments and clone size from that table. This sample has about 50,000 clones; just over 85% occur once, and the top ten carry around 13%. The CDR3 contains 14 residues. The germline V gene has CDR1 LGHNA and CDR2 YNFKEQ. With 2 bases removed from V and 1 base from J, the gap between germline ends came to 8 bases.

This chain uses TRBV4-2 with TRBJ1-1, with D unresolved. This clonotype was sampled from a man aged 65 to 79 with acute or convalescent COVID-19. The material sequenced was peripheral blood. Written as DNA, the CDR3 is TGTGCCAGCAGCCAACCCCGGGGGAACACTGAAGCTTTCTTT. Amino acids: CASSQPRGNTEAFF.